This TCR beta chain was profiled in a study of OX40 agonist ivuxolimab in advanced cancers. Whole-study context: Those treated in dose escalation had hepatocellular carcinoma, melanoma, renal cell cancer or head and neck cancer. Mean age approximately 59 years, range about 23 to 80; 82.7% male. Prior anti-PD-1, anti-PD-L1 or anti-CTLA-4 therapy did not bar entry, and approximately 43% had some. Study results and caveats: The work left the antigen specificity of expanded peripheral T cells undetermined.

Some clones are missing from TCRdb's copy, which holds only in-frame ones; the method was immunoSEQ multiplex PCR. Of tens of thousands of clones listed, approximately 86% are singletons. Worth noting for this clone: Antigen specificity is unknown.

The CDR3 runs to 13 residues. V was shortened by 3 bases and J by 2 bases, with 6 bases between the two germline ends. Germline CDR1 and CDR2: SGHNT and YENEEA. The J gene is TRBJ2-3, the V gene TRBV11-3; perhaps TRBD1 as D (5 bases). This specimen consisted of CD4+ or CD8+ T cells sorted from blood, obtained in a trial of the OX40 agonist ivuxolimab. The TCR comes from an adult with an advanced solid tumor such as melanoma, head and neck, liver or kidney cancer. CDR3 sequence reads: CASSLTATDTQYF. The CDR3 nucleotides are TGTGCCAGCAGCTTGACAGCCACAGATACGCAGTATTTT.